These 18 T cell receptor beta chains originate from one sample sequenced in a study of blood T cells in healthy people across ages. Primed by a sample-barcoded 5' primer and a J-beta primer mix, a second PCR proceeded for about 6 to 11 cycles. TCRdb re-called the 5' RACE reads with MiXCR, one entry per CDR3 protein. The sample gives around 1.7 million distinct CDR3 sequences, 28% of which show up once; 6.5% to 8.5% is in the top ten. Sequencing was done on a sample of blood. Receptor source: a woman aged 25 to 39 in good health.

This sequence joins TRBV5-1 and TRBJ2-5; the D gene is possibly TRBD2 (6 bases). V was trimmed by 3 bases and J by 2 bases, leaving 14 bases between them. The germline V gene encodes CDR1 SGHRS and CDR2 YFSETQ. The CDR3 sequence is 15 residues long. CDR3 residues: CASSWGGRGQETQYF. CDR3 DNA sequence: TGCGCCAGCAGCTGGGGAGGCAGAGGTCAAGAGACCCAGTACTTC.

This clonotype was observed a single time. A clone one base away is much larger, so this may be a read error. This chain connects TRBV20-1 to TRBJ2-4, with 10 bases matching TRBD2. The J call may be faulty, since TRBJ2-7 better matches the DNA end. The CDR3 loop spans 15 amino acids. CDR1 is DFQATT, CDR2 SNEGSKA, per germline (reference sequence). For the CDR3, the DNA is TGCGGTGCGAGGGAGACTAGCGGGCGCTCCTACGAGCAGTACTTC. Translating it yields CGARETSGRSYEQYF.

This clonotype was seen a handful of times. The chain employs TRBV4-3 and TRBJ1-2; a weak D match, TRBD1 (5 bases). This CDR3 region has 14 residues. Trimming removed 0 bases from V and 8 bases from J, with 13 bases in between. Germline CDR1 is LGHNA and CDR2 is YSLEER. The DNA of the CDR3 is TGCGCCAGCAGCCAAGATTCATCGGGGGGAGGCTACACCTTC. Translating gives CASSQDSSGGGYTF.

This clonotype was recorded many times. The chain joins TRBV11-2 to TRBJ2-5; D is perhaps TRBD2 (6 bases). Trimming shortened V by 6 bases and J by 5 bases, and 13 bases separated the two germline ends. The CDR3 runs to 13 residues. Germline V lookup: CDR1 SGHAT, CDR2 FQNNGV. Written as DNA, the CDR3 is TGTGCCAGCAGTGGGGGGACGGGGGAGACCCAGTACTTC. It encodes CASSGGTGETQYF.

This clonotype is a singleton in its sample. V gene TRBV11-2 combines with J gene TRBJ2-1, with 8 nucleotides matching TRBD2. The CDR3 has 17 residues. In germline, CDR1 is SGHAT, CDR2 FQNNGV. The trim removed 2 bases at V and 6 bases at J, leaving 12 bases unmatched. CDR3 sequence reads: CASSLRALAELPNEQFF. In DNA, the CDR3 is TGTGCCAGCAGCTTACGTGCACTAGCGGAGCTTCCCAATGAGCAGTTCTTC.

This clonotype was seen more than once but under ten times. CDR3 sequence reads: CASSSGPTAGETQYF. The CDR3 DNA reads as TGTGCCAGCTCCAGCGGACCCACCGCCGGGGAGACCCAGTACTTC. The V and J genes are TRBV12-3 or TRBV12-4 and TRBJ2-5, with D tentatively TRBD2 (5 bases). The CDR3 runs to 15 residues. V lost 8 bases and J lost 5, with 21 bases in between.

The chain combines TRBV5-1 with TRBJ2-3; 11 nucleotides line up with TRBD2. With 0 bases clipped from V and 5 bases from J, the junction kept 8 bases outside the gene matches. CDR3 size: 17 residues. Germline V gene sequence: CDR1 SGHRS, CDR2 YFSETQ. This CDR3 is CASSLELAGAPGDTQYF. CDR3 DNA sequence: TGCGCCAGCAGCTTGGAACTAGCGGGGGCCCCCGGAGATACGCAGTATTTT.

The J gene is TRBJ2-7, the V gene TRBV6-2 or TRBV6-3, with 8 bases matching TRBD1. Germline values: CDR1 MNHEY, CDR2 SVGEGT. This CDR3 is 14 amino acids long. The ends lost 6 bases at V and 2 bases at J; junction bases unmatched: 6. CDR3 in amino acids: CASRDRDVAYEQYF. CDR3 sequence (DNA): TGTGCCAGCAGGGACAGGGATGTTGCCTACGAGCAGTACTTC.

V is TRBV6-2 or TRBV6-3 and J is TRBJ2-7, with 9 positions matching TRBD1. The end of the DNA is better explained by TRBJ2-5, so the J call may be wrong. The CDR3 totals 15 residues. Germline CDR1 reads MNHEY; CDR2 reads SVGEGT. The CDR3 loop is CASGTSRDRAETQYF. CDR3 bases: TGTGCCAGCGGAACCTCGAGGGACAGGGCTGAGACCCAGTACTTC.

There are many counts of this clonotype. The rearrangement links TRBV20-1 to TRBJ2-4; D tentatively reads TRBD1 or TRBD2 (5 bases each). Trimming stripped 5 bases from V and 13 bases from J, with 24 bases between. In germline, CDR1 is DFQATT, CDR2 SNEGSKA (reference sequence). CDR3 length equals 14 residues. In nucleotides, the CDR3 is TGCAGTGCTCCAAGAGGGGACGGACCCTATGAGCAGTACTTC. Amino acid sequence: CSAPRGDGPYEQYF.

In this sample, this clonotype turned up a few times. V is TRBV5-1 and J is TRBJ2-7; 8 nucleotides align to TRBD2. CDR3 size: 18 residues. Germline CDR1 and CDR2: SGHRS and YFSETQ. Unmatched junction bases numbered 21, after V lost 3 bases and J lost 7 bases. As DNA, the CDR3 is TGCGCCAGCAGCTCCGCTCTACCCGGGGCGGGGGGCCCCGGGGAGCAGTACTTC. It yields the protein CASSSALPGAGGPGEQYF.

In this sample, this clonotype turned up many times. The chain recombines TRBV7-3 with TRBJ2-6, with 7 positions matching TRBD2. The length of the CDR3 is 16 residues. Germline CDR1 SGHTA, CDR2 FQGTGA. V gave up 2 bases and J gave up 0 bases; unmatched junction bases: 1. The CDR3 reads CASSLGGGSGANVLTF. Here the CDR3 DNA reads TGTGCCAGCAGCTTAGGCGGGGGCTCTGGGGCCAACGTCCTGACTTTC.

This clonotype has more than one count but fewer than ten. As DNA, the CDR3 is TGCGCCAGCAGCCAAGATTATGGGGGTTCGAAGCAGTTCTTC. Amino acid sequence: CASSQDYGGSKQFF. The chain couples TRBV4-3 to TRBJ2-1; the D call may be TRBD1 or TRBD2 (5 bases each). Trimming shortened V by 0 bases and J by 11 bases, and 14 bases separated the two germline ends. Looked up from germline, CDR1 is LGHNA and CDR2 is YSLEER. CDR3 length: 14 residues.

This clonotype was detected only a few times. V gene TRBV12-3 or TRBV12-4 combines with J gene TRBJ2-5; D not certain. The CDR3 extends over 14 amino acids. V was cut by 3 bases and J by 4 bases, with 12 bases left in between. The CDR3 region is CASSFTGRGETQYF. The CDR3 nucleotides are TGTGCCAGCAGTTTTACGGGTAGAGGAGAGACCCAGTACTTC.

V gene TRBV6-6 combines with J gene TRBJ1-3; TRBD1 is a possible D gene (6 bases). CDR1 is MNHNY and CDR2 is SVGAGI in the germline V gene (reference sequence). V gave up 5 bases and J gave up 2 bases, with 16 bases separating them. This CDR3 spans 16 amino acids. The DNA for the CDR3 is TGTGCCAGCAGTAGAAAAACAGGGTCTGCTGGAAACACCATATATTTT. Protein: CASSRKTGSAGNTIYF.

This chain joins TRBV6-5 and TRBJ1-2, with D possibly TRBD1 on 5 matching bases. This CDR3 comprises 14 residues. In germline, CDR1 is MNHEY, CDR2 SVGAGI. Between the trimmed V and J ends, which lost 5 bases and 2 bases, there was a span of 12 bases. CDR3 loop: CASSPDSWNYGYTF. For the CDR3, the DNA is TGTGCCAGCAGTCCCGACAGTTGGAACTATGGCTACACCTTC.

This clonotype occurred many times. The gene calls are TRBV28 and TRBJ2-1; the D is unclear. The CDR3 runs 12 residues. V was clipped by 7 bases and J by 5 bases, with 9 bases between them. CDR1 MDHEN and CDR2 SYDVKM come from the germline V gene. As DNA, the CDR3 is TGTGCCAGCATGGTCGGCCACAATGAGCAGTTCTTC. This sequence encodes CASMVGHNEQFF.

This clonotype came up many times. V gene TRBV20-1 combines with J gene TRBJ2-5; TRBD2 agrees at 7 bases. Trimming at V came to 0 bases and at J to 5 bases, leaving 9 bases not matched to a gene. This CDR3 region has 15 residues. Germline loops: CDR1 DFQATT, CDR2 SNEGSKA (reference sequence). The CDR3 region has the DNA TGCAGTGCTAGAGATCAGTGGGACTATGGGGAGACCCAGTACTTC. It is translated as CSARDQWDYGETQYF.